The 10 T cell receptor beta chains below were found in one sample sequenced in a study of tumor-infiltrating lymphocytes in primary liver carcinoma. Germline DNA was also extracted, and blood RNA derived from unsorted whole blood. TCR beta cDNA was prepared out of around 460 ng total RNA by means of a constant-region primer. The TCR beta library was amplified through three nested multiplex PCR rounds in a modified ARM-PCR procedure. Each of the first two PCR rounds ran roughly 10 cycles with TRBV1-TRBV30 forward and C-beta reverse primers. MiXCR was run by TCRdb on the multiplex PCR reads, yielding one entry per CDR3 protein. The data contain about 180,000 distinct CDR3 sequences, 60% of them singletons. The sample comprised peripheral blood. The receptors stem from a man in his forties with primary liver carcinoma and hepatitis B virus infection.

This rearrangement joins TRBV2 to TRBJ2-7; D is possibly TRBD1 (6 bases). The CDR3 extends over 11 amino acids. V shed 5 bases and J shed 11 bases, with 13 bases lying between them. Germline lookup yields CDR1 SNHLY and CDR2 FYNNEI. CDR3 nucleotide sequence: TGTGCCAGCAGTCACCAGGGGACGGAGTACTTC. Translated, it gives CASSHQGTEYF.

This clonotype was counted only a few times. The genes are TRBV12-3 or TRBV12-4 and TRBJ2-7; D assignment may be TRBD1 or TRBD2 (5 bases each). The length of the CDR3 is 11 residues. The V gene lost 8 bases and the J gene lost 0 bases, with 5 bases spanning the gap. The CDR3 spells CASGTSYEQYF. The CDR3 DNA reads as TGTGCCAGCGGGACCTCCTACGAGCAGTACTTC.

This chain connects TRBV29-1 to TRBJ2-1, with D possibly matching TRBD2 (5 bases). The germline V and J ends were trimmed by 0 bases and 0 bases, with 6 bases remaining between them. The CDR3 has 14 residues. The V gene's germline CDR1 is SQVTM and CDR2 ANQGSEA. The CDR3 sequence is CSVEEAVSYNEQFF. The DNA for the CDR3 is TGCAGCGTTGAAGAAGCGGTCTCCTACAATGAGCAGTTCTTC.

The chain has TRBV10-3 and TRBJ2-6, with D tentatively TRBD1 (6 bases). From germline, CDR1 is ENHRY and CDR2 SYGVKD. V was cut by 7 bases and J by 0 bases, with 13 bases left in between. This CDR3 contains 16 residues. The CDR3: CAITPGQVSGANVLTF. The CDR3 bases are TGTGCCATCACCCCGGGACAAGTCTCTGGGGCCAACGTCCTGACTTTC.

Concerning this clonotype: The junction departs from germline at one end; a sequencing error may be responsible. This sequence joins TRBV20-1 and TRBJ2-1; the match to TRBD2 covers 10 bases. Germline values: CDR1 DFQATT, CDR2 SNEGSKA (reference sequence). CDR3 size: 15 residues. The CDR3 protein is CSTRGSGRSYNEQFF. CDR3 DNA sequence: TGCAGTACTAGAGGTAGCGGGAGGTCCTACAATGAGCAGTTCTTC.

The V gene is TRBV11-2, the J gene TRBJ2-7, with TRBD2 identical over 11 bases. Per the germline V gene, CDR1 is SGHAT and CDR2 is FQNNGV. V lost 5 bases, J lost 6 bases, and 3 bases stayed unmatched. This CDR3 is 13 amino acids long. Here the CDR3 reads CASSVGLAVEQYF. The CDR3 coding sequence is TGTGCCAGCAGCGTGGGACTAGCGGTCGAGCAGTACTTC.

Worth noting for this clonotype: Germline and junction disagree at one end, which may indicate a read error. V gene TRBV11-2 combines with J gene TRBJ2-7; possibly TRBD2 for D (5 bases). The CDR3 runs to 12 residues. Per the germline V gene, CDR1 is SGHAT and CDR2 is FQNNGV. The CDR3 DNA reads TGTACCAGCAACCCCCCTTCGGGGGAGCAGTACTTC. This translates into CTSNPPSGEQYF.

The chain is built from TRBV6-1 and TRBJ2-5; 7 nucleotides align to TRBD2. CDR1 and CDR2 (germline): MNHNS, SASEGT. The CDR3 length is 14 residues. The CDR3 DNA sequence: TGTGGAAGCGAGGGCGGGGGAATCAAAGAGACCCAGTACTTC. Its protein is CGSEGGGIKETQYF.

On this clonotype: A clone one base away is much larger, so this may be a read error. The V and J genes are TRBV5-1 and TRBJ2-5; TRBD2 agrees at 9 bases. V trimming: 4 bases; J trimming: 2 bases; junction bases outside the gene matches: 9. CDR1 and CDR2 (germline): SGHRS, YFSETQ. The CDR3 loop spans 16 amino acids. Here the CDR3 reads CASSPLAGRSQETQYF. CDR3 DNA sequence: TGCGCCAGCAGCCCCCTAGCGGGAAGATCACAAGAGACCCAGTACTTC.

This rearrangement joins TRBV5-1 to TRBJ2-4; TRBD1 might be the D (5 bases). This CDR3 has 14 residues. Between the trimmed V and J ends, which lost 0 bases and 1 base, there was a span of 5 bases. Germline assignment: CDR1 SGHRS and CDR2 YFSETQ. Written as DNA, the CDR3 is TGCGCCAGCAGCTTGGAGGGGGCCAAAAACATTCAGTACTTC. Protein sequence: CASSLEGAKNIQYF.